This TCR beta chain was sequenced in a study of vaccination and CD4 T cells after COVID-19. In the study overall: From HCoV-229E, HCoV-OC43, HCoV-NL63 and SARS-CoV-2, overlapping spike peptides were used to stimulate the cells. General study points: Analysis of convalescent patients found that 304 of 307 vaccine-specific clones were spike mono-reactive.

Germline V gene sequence: CDR1 LGHDT, CDR2 YNNKEL (reference sequence). The CDR3 length is 14 residues. V lost 2 bases and J lost 7, with 14 bases in between. The treatment here: roughly 10-day PBMC culture with coronavirus spike peptide pools or control peptides (ViraFEST assay). Sequenced with the Oncomine TCR Beta short-read assay was DNA taken from cultured CD4+ T cells. From cultured CD4+ T cells, genomic DNA was extracted. TCRdb called the PCR reads again in MiXCR, with one record for every CDR3 protein. The data show about 20,000 distinct CDR3 sequences, roughly half seen once. Turning to this clonotype: Its antigen remains unidentified.

J is TRBJ1-2 and V is TRBV3-1, with D maybe TRBD1 (5 bases). The receptor was derived from a human donor who had recovered from COVID-19. Sequencing was performed on CD4+ T cells from blood, cultured in vitro. The CDR3 protein is CASSQFRAVGGYTF. The CDR3 region has the DNA TGTGCCAGCAGCCAATTCAGGGCGGTAGGTGGCTACACCTTC.